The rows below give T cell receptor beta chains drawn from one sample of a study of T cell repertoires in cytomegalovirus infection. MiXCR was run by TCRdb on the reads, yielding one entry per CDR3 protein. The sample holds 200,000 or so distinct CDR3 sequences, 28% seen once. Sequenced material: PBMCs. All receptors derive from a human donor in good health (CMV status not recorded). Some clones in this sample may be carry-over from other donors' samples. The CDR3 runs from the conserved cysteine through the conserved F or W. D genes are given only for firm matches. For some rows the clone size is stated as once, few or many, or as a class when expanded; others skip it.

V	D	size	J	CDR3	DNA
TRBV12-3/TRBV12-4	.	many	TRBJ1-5	CASSLFSNQPQHF	TGTGCCAGCAGTTTATTTAGCAATCAGCCCCAGCATTTT
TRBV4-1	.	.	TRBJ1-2	CASSQERAASYTF	TGCGCCAGCAGCCAAGAAAGGGCAGCTTCCTACACCTTC
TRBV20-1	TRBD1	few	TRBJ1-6	CSATRDRGQLNSPLHF	TGCAGTGCCACCCGGGACAGGGGGCAATTAAATTCACCCCTCCACTTT
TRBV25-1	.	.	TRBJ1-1	CASSEWGENTEAFF	TGTGCCAGCAGTGAATGGGGGGAGAACACTGAAGCTTTCTTT
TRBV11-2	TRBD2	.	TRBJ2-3	CASSLGGRTQYF	TGTGCCAGCAGCTTGGGGGGGAGGACGCAGTATTTT
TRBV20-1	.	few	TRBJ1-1	CSATDPGVRTEAFF	TGCAGTGCTACCGACCCGGGGGTCCGAACTGAAGCTTTCTTT
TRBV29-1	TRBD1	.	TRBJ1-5	CSVITRQGLNQPQHF	TGCAGCGTAATTACTAGACAGGGCCTCAATCAGCCCCAGCATTTT
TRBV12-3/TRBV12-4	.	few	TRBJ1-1	CASSLRRTDTEAFF	TGTGCCAGCAGTTTGCGACGGACGGACACTGAAGCTTTCTTT
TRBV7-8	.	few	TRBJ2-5	CASSLGRGEETQYF	TGTGCCAGCAGCTTAGGGCGGGGAGAAGAGACCCAGTACTTC
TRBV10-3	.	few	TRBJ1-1	CAISAYRDTEAFF	TGTGCCATCAGTGCCTACAGGGACACTGAAGCTTTCTTT
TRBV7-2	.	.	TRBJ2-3	CASSGEVTGRNTQYF	TGTGCCAGCAGCGGAGAAGTCACAGGAAGGAATACGCAGTATTTT
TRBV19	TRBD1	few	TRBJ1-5	CASSIDPRKGQGVDQPQHF	TGTGCCAGTAGTATAGATCCGAGGAAGGGACAGGGGGTGGATCAGCCCCAGCATTTT
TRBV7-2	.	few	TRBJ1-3	CASSGPGGSGNTIYF	TGTGCCAGCAGCGGGCCGGGGGGCTCTGGAAACACCATATATTTT
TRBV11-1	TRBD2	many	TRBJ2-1	CASSSTSGGYNEQFF	TGTGCCAGCAGCTCCACTAGCGGGGGTTACAATGAGCAGTTCTTC
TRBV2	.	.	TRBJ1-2	CASTPAGGDYGYTF	TGTGCCAGCACCCCGGCGGGTGGTGACTATGGTTACACCTTC
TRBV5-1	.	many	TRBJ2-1	CASSLAGTSYNEQFF	TGTGCCAGCAGCTTAGCCGGGACGTCCTACAATGAGCAGTTCTTC
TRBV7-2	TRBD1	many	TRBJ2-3	CASGGRGRSTDTQYF	TGTGCCAGCGGGGGCAGGGGGCGAAGCACAGATACGCAGTATTTT